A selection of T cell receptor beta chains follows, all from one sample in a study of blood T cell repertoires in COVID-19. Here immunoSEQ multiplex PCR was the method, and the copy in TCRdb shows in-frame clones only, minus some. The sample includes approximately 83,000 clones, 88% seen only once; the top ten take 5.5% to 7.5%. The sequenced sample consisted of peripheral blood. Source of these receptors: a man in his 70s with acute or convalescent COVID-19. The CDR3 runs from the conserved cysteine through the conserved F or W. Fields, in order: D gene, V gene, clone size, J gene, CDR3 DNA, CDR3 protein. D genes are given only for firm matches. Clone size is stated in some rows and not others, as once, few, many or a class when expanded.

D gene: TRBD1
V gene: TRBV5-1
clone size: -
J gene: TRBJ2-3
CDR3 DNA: TGCGCCAGCAGCTTGGGACAGGGGGCCCCCACAGATACGCAGTATTTT
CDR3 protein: CASSLGQGAPTDTQYF

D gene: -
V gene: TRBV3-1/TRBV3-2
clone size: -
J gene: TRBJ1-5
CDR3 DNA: TGTGCCAGCAGCCAAGCGGGGGATGAACATCAGCCCCAGCATTTT
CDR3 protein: CASSQAGDEHQPQHF

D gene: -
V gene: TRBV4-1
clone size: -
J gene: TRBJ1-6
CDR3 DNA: TGCGCCAGCAGCCATGCGCGGGTCTCCTATAATTCACCCCTCCACTTT
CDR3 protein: CASSHARVSYNSPLHF

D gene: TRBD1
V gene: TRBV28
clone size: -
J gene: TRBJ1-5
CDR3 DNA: TGTGCCAGCAGTTTTCGACAGGGGGCCCGCATCAATCAGCCCCAGCATTTT
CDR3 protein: CASSFRQGARINQPQHF

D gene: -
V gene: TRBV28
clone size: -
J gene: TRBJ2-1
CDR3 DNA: TGTGCCAGCACCCTCCAAGCTAGTTTTCCGTTTGGCGACAATGAGCAGTTCTTC
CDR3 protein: CASTLQASFPFGDNEQFF

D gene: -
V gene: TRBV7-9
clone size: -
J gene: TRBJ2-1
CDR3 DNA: TGTGCCAGCAGCTTTCAAGCGGGCTCCTACAATGAGCAGTTCTTC
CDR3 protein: CASSFQAGSYNEQFF

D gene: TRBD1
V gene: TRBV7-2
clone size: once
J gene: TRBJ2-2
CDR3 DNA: TGTGCCAGCAGCTCCACGACAGGGGGCGTTCCCGGGGAGCTGTTTTTT
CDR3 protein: CASSSTTGGVPGELFF

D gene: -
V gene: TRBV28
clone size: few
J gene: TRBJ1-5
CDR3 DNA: TGTGCCACCGGCTCGAGCAGGGGTCGGGTGCAGCCCCAGCATTTT
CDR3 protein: CATGSSRGRVQPQHF

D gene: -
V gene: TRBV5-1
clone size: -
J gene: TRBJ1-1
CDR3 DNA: TGCGCCAGCAGCCCCCACGCAAGGGGGACACTTTCATCGGCTGAAGCTTTCTTT
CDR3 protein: CASSPHARGTLSSAEAFF

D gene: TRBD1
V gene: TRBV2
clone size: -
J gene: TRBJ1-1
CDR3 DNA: TGTGCCAGCAAACCTACAGGGGGCTTCACTGAAGCTTTCTTT
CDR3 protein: CASKPTGGFTEAFF

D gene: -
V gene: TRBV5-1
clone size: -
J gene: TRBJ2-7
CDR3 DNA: TGCGCCAGCAGCTTGGCCTTTTCTGGGCTGACGACCTACGAGCAGTACTTC
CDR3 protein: CASSLAFSGLTTYEQYF

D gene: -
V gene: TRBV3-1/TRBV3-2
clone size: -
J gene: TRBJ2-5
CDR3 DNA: TGTGCCAGCAGCCAGGAGACGGGAGCAGGGTTTGAGACCCAGTACTTC
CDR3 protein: CASSQETGAGFETQYF

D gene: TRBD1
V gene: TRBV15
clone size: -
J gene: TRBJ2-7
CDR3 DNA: TGTGCCACCAGCAAAGGACAGGGTGGGTCTTTTATCTCCTACGAGCAGTACTTC
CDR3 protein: CATSKGQGGSFISYEQYF

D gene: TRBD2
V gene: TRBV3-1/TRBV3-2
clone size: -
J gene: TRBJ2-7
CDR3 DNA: TGTGCCAGCAGCCAAATAGCGGGAATGCGCGAGCAGTACTTC
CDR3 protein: CASSQIAGMREQYF

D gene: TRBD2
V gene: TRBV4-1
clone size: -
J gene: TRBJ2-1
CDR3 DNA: TGCGCCAGCAGCCAAGGGGAGGTAAAGCGGGGAGACAATGAGCAGTTCTTC
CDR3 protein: CASSQGEVKRGDNEQFF

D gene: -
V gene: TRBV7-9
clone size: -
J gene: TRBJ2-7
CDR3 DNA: TGTGCCAGCAGCCCCCGATACCAAGGGGAAGGGGAGCAGTACTTC
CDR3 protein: CASSPRYQGEGEQYF

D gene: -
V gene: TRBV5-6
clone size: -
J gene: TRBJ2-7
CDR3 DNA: TGTGCCAGCAGCAGACGACAGTTGAGCTCCTACGAGCAGTACTTC
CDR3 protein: CASSRRQLSSYEQYF

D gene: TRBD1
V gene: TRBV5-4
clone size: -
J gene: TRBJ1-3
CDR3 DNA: TGTGCCAGCAGCCTGGACAGGGGGGGAAACACCATATATTTT
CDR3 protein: CASSLDRGGNTIYF

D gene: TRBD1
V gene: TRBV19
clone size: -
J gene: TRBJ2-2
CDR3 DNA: TGTGCCAGTAGAGAGGGGGCGCCCACCGGGGAGCTGTTTTTT
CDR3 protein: CASREGAPTGELFF

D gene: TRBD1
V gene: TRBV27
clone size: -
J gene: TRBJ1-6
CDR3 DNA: TGTGCCAGCAAGCCGGGACAGGCATATAATTCACCCCTCCACTTT
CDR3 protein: CASKPGQAYNSPLHF

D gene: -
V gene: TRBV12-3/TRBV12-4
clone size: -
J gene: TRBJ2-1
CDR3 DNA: TGTGCCAGCAGTGGGCCCCTTGAGCAGTTCTTC
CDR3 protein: CASSGPLEQFF

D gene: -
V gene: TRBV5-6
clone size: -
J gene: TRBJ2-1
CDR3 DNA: TGTGCCAGCAGCTTTACTTTCACTAGTACTAATGAGCAGTTCTTC
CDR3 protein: CASSFTFTSTNEQFF

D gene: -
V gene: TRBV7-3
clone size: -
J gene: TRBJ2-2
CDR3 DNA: TGTGCCAGCAGTCTCGACAGTCGGAGAGGGGAGCTGTTTTTT
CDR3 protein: CASSLDSRRGELFF

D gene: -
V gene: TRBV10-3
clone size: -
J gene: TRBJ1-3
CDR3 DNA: TGTGCCACCCAGGACGGGAACTCTGGAAACACCATATATTTT
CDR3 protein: CATQDGNSGNTIYF

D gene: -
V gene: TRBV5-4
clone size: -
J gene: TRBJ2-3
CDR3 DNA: TGTGCCAGCAGCTGGGGAGTTGGGAGCACAGATACGCAGTATTTT
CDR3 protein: CASSWGVGSTDTQYF

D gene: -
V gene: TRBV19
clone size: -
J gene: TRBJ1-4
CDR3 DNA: TGTGCCAGTAGTATAATTTATGGTGTCCGCGGTAATGAAAAACTGTTTTTT
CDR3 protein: CASSIIYGVRGNEKLFF

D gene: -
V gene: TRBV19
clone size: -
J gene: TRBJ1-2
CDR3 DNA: TGTGCCAGTAGTATCTTGTATGAACTGGATGGCTACACCTTC
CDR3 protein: CASSILYELDGYTF

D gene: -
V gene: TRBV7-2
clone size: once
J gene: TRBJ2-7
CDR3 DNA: TGTGCCAGCAGCTTACTACGCGGGACCTACGAGCAGTACTTC
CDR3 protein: CASSLLRGTYEQYF